The clone carrying this TCR beta chain was counted at least ten times. The sample comes from a study of blood T cell repertoires in COVID-19. Assay used: immunoSEQ multiplex PCR; TCRdb lists only in-frame clones, some missing. The data contain fewer than 250,000 clones, approximately 85% of them singletons. Trimming cost V 7 bases and J 2 bases, with 6 bases left between them. Germline V CDR1 and CDR2: SGHDT, YYEEEE. The CDR3 is made up of 11 amino acids. This chain uses TRBV5-6 with TRBJ1-1; D call uncertain. Source material: PBMCs or T cells enriched from blood (not recorded which). This TCR was sampled from a woman aged 45-59 years with acute COVID-19. CDR3 DNA sequence: TGTGCCAGCGTTAGTAACACTGAAGCTTTCTTT. Its protein is CASVSNTEAFF. The entire variable domain, with the rest obtained from reference TRBV5-6 and TRBJ1-1, is as follows: DAGVTQSPTHLIKTRGQQVTLRCSPKSGHDTVSWYQQALGQGPQFIFQYYEEEERQRGNFPDRFSGHQFPNYSSELNVNALLLGDSALYLCASVSNTEAFFGQGTRLTVV.